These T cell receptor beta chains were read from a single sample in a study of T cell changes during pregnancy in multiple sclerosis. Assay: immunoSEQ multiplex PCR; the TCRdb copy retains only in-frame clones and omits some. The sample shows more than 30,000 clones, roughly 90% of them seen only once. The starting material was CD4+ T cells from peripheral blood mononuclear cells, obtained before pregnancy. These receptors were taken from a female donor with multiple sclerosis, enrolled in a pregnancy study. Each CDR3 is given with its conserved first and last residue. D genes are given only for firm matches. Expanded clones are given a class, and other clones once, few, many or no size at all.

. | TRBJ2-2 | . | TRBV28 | CASSPGGSTGELFF | TGTGCCAGCAGCCCCGGAGGGTCCACCGGGGAGCTGTTTTTT
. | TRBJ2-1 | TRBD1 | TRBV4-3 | CASSREGQVYGEQFF | TGCGCCAGCAGCCGAGAGGGACAGGTCTACGGTGAGCAGTTCTTC
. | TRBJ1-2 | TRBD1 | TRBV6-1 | CASSSHRGEGYTF | TGTGCCAGCAGTTCCCACAGGGGAGAGGGCTACACCTTC
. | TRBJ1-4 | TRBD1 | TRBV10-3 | CAISESMGTGYRTNEKLFF | TGTGCCATCAGTGAGTCGATGGGGACAGGGTATCGCACTAATGAAAAACTGTTTTTT
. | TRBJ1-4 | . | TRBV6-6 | CASNSQRSTNEKLFF | TGTGCCAGCAACTCGCAACGATCAACTAATGAAAAACTGTTTTTT
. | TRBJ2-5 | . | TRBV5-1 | CASSLFLDQETQYF | TGCGCCAGCAGCTTGTTCCTAGACCAAGAGACCCAGTACTTC
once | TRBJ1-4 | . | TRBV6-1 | CASIKEGLEKLFF | TGTGCCAGCATTAAGGAGGGCTTGGAGAAACTGTTTTTT
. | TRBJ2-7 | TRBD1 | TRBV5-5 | CASSFERGPIYEQYF | TGTGCCAGCAGCTTTGAGAGGGGGCCTATATACGAGCAGTACTTC
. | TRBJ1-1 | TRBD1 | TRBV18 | CASSRTGGTEAFF | TGTGCCAGCTCACGGACAGGGGGCACTGAAGCTTTCTTT
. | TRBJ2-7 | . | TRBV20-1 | CSARDIYEQYF | TGCAGTGCTAGAGACATCTACGAGCAGTACTTC
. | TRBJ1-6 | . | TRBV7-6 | CASSLGGREENSPLHF | TGTGCCAGCAGCTTAGGGGGCAGGGAAGAGAATTCACCCCTCCACTTT
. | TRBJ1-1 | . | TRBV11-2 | CASAAGDFEAFF | TGTGCCAGCGCCGCGGGGGACTTTGAAGCTTTCTTT
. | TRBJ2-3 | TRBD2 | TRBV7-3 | CASSATALAGGDTQYF | TGTGCCAGCAGCGCCACGGCCCTAGCGGGGGGAGATACGCAGTATTTT
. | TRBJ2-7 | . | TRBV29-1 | CSADATGGEQYF | TGCAGCGCCGATGCCACGGGTGGGGAGCAGTACTTC
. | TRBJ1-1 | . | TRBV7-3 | CASSLTGGDTEAFF | TGTGCCAGCAGCTTAACAGGCGGTGACACTGAAGCTTTCTTT
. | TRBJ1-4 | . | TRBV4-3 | CASSLARGYEKLFF | TGCGCCAGCAGCCTAGCAAGGGGGTATGAAAAACTGTTTTTT
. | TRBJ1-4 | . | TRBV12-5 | CASGLLGGMEKLFF | TGTGCTAGTGGTTTGTTGGGGGGGATGGAAAAACTGTTTTTT
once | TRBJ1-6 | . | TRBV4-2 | CASSQEARAIISPLHF | TGTGCCAGCAGCCAAGAGGCCAGGGCGATAATTTCACCCCTCCACTTT
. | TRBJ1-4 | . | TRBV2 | CASRQGLKEKLFF | TGTGCCAGCAGACAGGGTTTAAAGGAAAAACTGTTTTTT
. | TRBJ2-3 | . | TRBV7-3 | CASSLTAPTGTTDTQYF | TGTGCCAGCAGCTTAACGGCCCCGACAGGGACTACAGATACGCAGTATTTT
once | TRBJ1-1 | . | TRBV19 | CASSNEAAYEAFF | TGTGCCAGTAGTAATGAGGCAGCTTATGAAGCTTTCTTT
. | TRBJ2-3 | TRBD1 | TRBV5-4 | CASSPDRGLGGTDTQYF | TGTGCCAGCAGCCCGGACAGGGGGTTGGGGGGCACAGATACGCAGTATTTT
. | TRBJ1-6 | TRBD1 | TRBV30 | CAWSAFPRDSGSPLHF | TGTGCCTGGAGTGCATTTCCTCGGGACAGTGGTTCACCCCTCCACTTT
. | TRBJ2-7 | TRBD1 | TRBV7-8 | CASSIPGQIYEQYF | TGTGCCAGCAGCATTCCGGGACAGATCTACGAGCAGTACTTC
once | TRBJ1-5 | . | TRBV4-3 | CASSQEGGLQPQHF | TGCGCCAGCAGCCAAGAGGGCGGACTTCAGCCCCAGCATTTT
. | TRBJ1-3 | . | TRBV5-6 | CASSTPRTASSGNTIYF | TGTGCCAGCAGCACCCCCCGGACAGCCAGCTCTGGAAACACCATATATTTT
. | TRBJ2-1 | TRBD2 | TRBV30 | CACNQDTRRGGEFF | TGTGCCTGCAACCAGGATACGCGGCGGGGGGGTGAGTTCTTC
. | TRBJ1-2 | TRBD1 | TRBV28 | CASSWDRNNYGYTF | TGTGCCAGCAGTTGGGACAGAAATAACTATGGCTACACCTTC
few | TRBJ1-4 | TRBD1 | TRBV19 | CASSVTGIHQKLFF | TGTGCCAGTAGCGTGACAGGGATCCACCAAAAACTGTTTTTT
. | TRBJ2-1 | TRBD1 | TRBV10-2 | CASRGPGTGWNNEQFF | TGCGCCAGCAGGGGCCCCGGGACAGGGTGGAACAATGAGCAGTTCTTC
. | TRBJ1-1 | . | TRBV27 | CASSLSFGGTEAFF | TGTGCCAGCAGTTTATCCTTCGGGGGGACTGAAGCTTTCTTT
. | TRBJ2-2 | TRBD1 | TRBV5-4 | CASSPHPPGQGTGELFF | TGTGCCAGCAGCCCCCACCCCCCGGGACAGGGTACCGGGGAGCTGTTTTTT
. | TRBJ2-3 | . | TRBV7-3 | CASSLIGGGNTDTQYF | TGTGCCAGCAGCTTAATTGGGGGGGGCAACACAGATACGCAGTATTTT
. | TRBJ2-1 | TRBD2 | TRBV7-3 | CASSSQAGGYNEQFF | TGTGCCAGCAGCTCTCAAGCGGGGGGATACAATGAGCAGTTCTTC
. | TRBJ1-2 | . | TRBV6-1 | CASRKDGQRNGYTF | TGTGCCAGCCGAAAGGATGGACAGCGGAATGGCTACACCTTC
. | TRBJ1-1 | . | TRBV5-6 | CASSLGPGGRTEAFF | TGTGCCAGCAGCTTGGGCCCGGGGGGGAGGACTGAAGCTTTCTTT
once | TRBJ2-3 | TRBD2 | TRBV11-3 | CASSPRTAGADTQYF | TGTGCCAGCAGCCCCCGGACCGCGGGAGCAGATACGCAGTATTTT
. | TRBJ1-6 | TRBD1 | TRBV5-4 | CASSGNRGTSYNSPLHF | TGTGCCAGCAGCGGAAACAGGGGGACCTCCTATAATTCACCCCTCCACTTT
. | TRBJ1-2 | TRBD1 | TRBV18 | CASSPLRDRANYGYTF | TGTGCCAGCTCACCCCTCAGGGACAGGGCCAACTATGGCTACACCTTC
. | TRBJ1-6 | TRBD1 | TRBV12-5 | CASGPPGTGVSSPLHF | TGTGCTAGTGGTCCACCCGGGACAGGGGTGAGTTCACCCCTCCACTTT
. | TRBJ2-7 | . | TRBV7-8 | CASSYRDRSYEQYF | TGTGCCAGCAGCTACCGAGACAGATCCTACGAGCAGTACTTC
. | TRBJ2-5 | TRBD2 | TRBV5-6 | CASSLWGLWETQYF | TGTGCCAGCAGCTTGTGGGGACTATGGGAGACCCAGTACTTC
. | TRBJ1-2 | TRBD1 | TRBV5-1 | CASSLGQFNYGYTF | TGCGCCAGCAGCCTGGGACAGTTTAACTATGGCTACACCTTC
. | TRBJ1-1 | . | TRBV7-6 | CASSLVGTPNTEAFF | TGTGCCAGCAGCTTAGTAGGGACACCGAACACTGAAGCTTTCTTT
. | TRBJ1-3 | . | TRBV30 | CACTTGPGNTIYF | TGTGCCTGTACTACAGGACCTGGAAACACCATATATTTT
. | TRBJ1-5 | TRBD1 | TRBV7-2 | CASSLGTGLQPQHF | TGTGCCAGCAGCTTGGGGACAGGATTGCAGCCCCAGCATTTT
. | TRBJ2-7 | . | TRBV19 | CASTNWRGQQYF | TGTGCCAGTACCAACTGGAGGGGGCAGCAGTACTTC
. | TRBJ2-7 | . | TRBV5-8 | CASRSGGYEQYF | TGTGCCAGCAGATCAGGAGGCTACGAGCAGTACTTC
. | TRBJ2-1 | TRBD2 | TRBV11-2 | CASSFGGVYNEQFF | TGTGCCAGCAGCTTCGGGGGGGTCTACAATGAGCAGTTCTTC
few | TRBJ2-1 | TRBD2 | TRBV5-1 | CASSFVLALNNEQFF | TGCGCCAGCAGCTTCGTACTAGCGCTCAACAATGAGCAGTTCTTC
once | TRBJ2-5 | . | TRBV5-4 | CASSSPGVETQYF | TGTGCCAGCAGCTCACCAGGGGTAGAGACCCAGTACTTC
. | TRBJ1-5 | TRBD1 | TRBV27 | CASSYDRGSNQPQHF | TGTGCCAGCAGTTACGACAGGGGAAGCAATCAGCCCCAGCATTTT
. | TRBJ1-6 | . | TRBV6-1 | CASSQRGGWNSPLHF | TGTGCCAGCAGCCAAAGGGGGGGCTGGAATTCACCCCTCCACTTT